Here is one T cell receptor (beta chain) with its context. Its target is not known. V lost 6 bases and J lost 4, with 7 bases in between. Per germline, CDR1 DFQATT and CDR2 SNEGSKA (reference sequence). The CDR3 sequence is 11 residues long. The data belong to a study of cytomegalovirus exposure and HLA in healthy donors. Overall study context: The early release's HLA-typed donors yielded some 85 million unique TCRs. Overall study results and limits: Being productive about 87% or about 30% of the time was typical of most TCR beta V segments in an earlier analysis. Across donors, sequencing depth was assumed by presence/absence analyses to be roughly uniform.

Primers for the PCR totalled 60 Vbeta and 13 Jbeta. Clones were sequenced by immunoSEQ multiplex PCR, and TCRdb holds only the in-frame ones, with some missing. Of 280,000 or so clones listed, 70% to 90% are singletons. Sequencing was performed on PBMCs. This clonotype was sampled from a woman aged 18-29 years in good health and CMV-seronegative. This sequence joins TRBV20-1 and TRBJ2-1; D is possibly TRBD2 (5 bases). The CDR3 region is CSAGDYNEQFF. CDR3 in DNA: TGCAGTGCCGGGGATTACAATGAGCAGTTCTTC.